Below are 7 T cell receptor beta chains sequenced from a single sample in a study of spatial heterogeneity in lung cancer. Time point in this sample: sample taken at primary tumor resection. TCRdb reanalysed the 5' RACE reads using MiXCR and keeps one entry per CDR3 protein. The profile shows under 8,000 distinct CDR3 sequences, 10% to 15% of them singletons. Study-wide points: How many expanded intratumoral alpha and beta TCRs were present tracked the tumor mutation count, which was a count of nonsynonymous mutations.

For these TCRs, the target antigens are not known. The starting material was lung tumor tissue, obtained at surgery. All receptors derive from a male donor with early-stage non-small cell lung cancer.

This clonotype qualifies as medium-sized (0.01 to 0.1%). This beta chain is off target for a library built for alpha chains, so its abundance means little. This chain links TRBV2 with TRBJ1-3; D unresolved. Germline V CDR1 and CDR2: SNHLY, FYNNEI. The length of the CDR3 is 14 residues. V lost 7 bases, J lost 0 bases, and 10 bases lay in between. The CDR3 spells CASKLGDSGNTIYF. CDR3 nucleotide sequence: TGTGCCAGCAAATTAGGTGACTCTGGAAACACCATATATTTT.

The sample holds many counts of this clonotype. This beta chain slipped into a library made for alpha chains as a stray read, so its size is not meaningful. This sequence joins TRBV20-1 and TRBJ1-2; D not resolved. This CDR3 comprises 11 residues. Germline V CDR1 and CDR2: DFQATT, SNEGSKA (reference sequence). V lost 2 bases, J lost 2 bases, and 3 bases lay in between. CDR3 amino acids: CSARRNYGYTF. CDR3 nucleotides: TGCAGTGCTAGACGGAACTATGGCTACACCTTC.

This clonotype showed up many times. This beta chain is an off-target read within a library intended for alpha chains, so its frequency means little. The chain links TRBV2 to TRBJ1-1; D uncertain. V was trimmed by 7 bases and J by 1 base, leaving 7 bases between them. Per germline, CDR1 SNHLY and CDR2 FYNNEI. This CDR3 comprises 12 residues. The CDR3 DNA sequence: TGTGCCAGCACACGGGAGAACACTGAAGCTTTCTTT. It is translated as CASTRENTEAFF.

This clonotype has a count of ten or more. The size of this beta chain means little, since it is a stray read in a library made for alpha chains. The CDR3 DNA is TGCAGCGTTGCGGGAATTACTAGCACAGATACGCAGTATTTT. It is translated as CSVAGITSTDTQYF. This chain links TRBV29-1 with TRBJ2-3; TRBD2 might be the D (5 bases). Trimming removed 4 bases at V and 0 bases at J, with 11 bases between. The CDR3 totals 14 residues. In germline, CDR1 is SQVTM, CDR2 ANQGSEA.

The sample holds many counts of this clonotype. Since the library was made to target alpha chains, this beta chain is a stray read and its abundance is not meaningful. V and J are TRBV4-3 and TRBJ2-7; D is undetermined. Trimming took 0 bases from V and 2 from J, leaving 11 bases between them. Germline loops: CDR1 LGHNA, CDR2 YSLEER. This CDR3 region has 15 residues. For the CDR3, the DNA is TGCGCCAGCAGCCAAGATCCAGGCAGAGCCTACGAGCAGTACTTC. This encodes CASSQDPGRAYEQYF.

This clonotype was recorded many times. This beta chain was picked up by a library intended for alpha chains and is off target, so its count carries little meaning. V usage is TRBV7-2 and J usage is TRBJ2-1; 9 nucleotides line up with TRBD2. The length of the CDR3 is 16 residues. Unmatched junction bases numbered 10, after V lost 5 bases and J lost 5 bases. The germline V gene has CDR1 SGHTA and CDR2 FQGNSA. CDR3 sequence: CASSPTASGDDNEQFF. The CDR3 DNA reads TGTGCCAGCAGCCCGACGGCTAGCGGGGATGACAATGAGCAGTTCTTC.

This clonotype was counted many times. This beta chain slipped into a library made for alpha chains as a stray read, so its size is not meaningful. V usage is TRBV5-4 and J usage is TRBJ2-5; D is perhaps TRBD2 (6 bases). CDR1 is SGHNT, CDR2 YYREEE, per germline (reference sequence). This CDR3 is built from 14 residues. V lost 3 bases and J 7 bases, leaving 16 bases between the germline ends. The CDR3 spells CASSSAQGGGTQYF. As DNA, the CDR3 is TGTGCCAGCAGCTCGGCCCAGGGAGGTGGGACCCAGTACTTC.